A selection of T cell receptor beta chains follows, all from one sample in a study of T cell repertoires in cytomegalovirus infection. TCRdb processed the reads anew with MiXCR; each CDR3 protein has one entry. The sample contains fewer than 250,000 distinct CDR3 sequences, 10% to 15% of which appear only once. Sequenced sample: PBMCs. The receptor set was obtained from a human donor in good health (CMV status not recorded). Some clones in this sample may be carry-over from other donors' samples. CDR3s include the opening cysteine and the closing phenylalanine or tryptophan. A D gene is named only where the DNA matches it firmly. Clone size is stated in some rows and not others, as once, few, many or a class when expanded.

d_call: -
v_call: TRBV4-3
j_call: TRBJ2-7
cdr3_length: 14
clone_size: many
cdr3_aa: CASSQDRGLYEQYF
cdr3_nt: TGCGCCAGCAGCCAAGATCGGGGACTCTACGAGCAGTACTTC

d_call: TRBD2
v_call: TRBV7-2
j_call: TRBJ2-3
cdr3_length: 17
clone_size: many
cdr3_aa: CASSLISGGARTDTQYF
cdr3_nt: TGTGCCAGCAGCCTCATTAGCGGGGGGGCCCGCACAGATACGCAGTATTTT

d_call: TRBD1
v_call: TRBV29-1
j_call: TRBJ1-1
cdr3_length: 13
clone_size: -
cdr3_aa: CSVDRTGDTEAFF
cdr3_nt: TGCAGCGTTGATAGGACAGGGGACACTGAAGCTTTCTTT

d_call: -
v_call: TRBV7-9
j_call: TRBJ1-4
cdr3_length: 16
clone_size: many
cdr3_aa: CASSSQGGAQSEKLFF
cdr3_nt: TGTGCCAGCAGCTCACAAGGGGGGGCGCAAAGCGAAAAACTGTTTTTT

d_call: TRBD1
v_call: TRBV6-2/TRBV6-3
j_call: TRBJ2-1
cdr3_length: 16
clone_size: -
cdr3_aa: CASSVPGQGPYNEQFF
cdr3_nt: TGTGCCAGCAGTGTCCCGGGACAGGGGCCCTACAATGAGCAGTTCTTC

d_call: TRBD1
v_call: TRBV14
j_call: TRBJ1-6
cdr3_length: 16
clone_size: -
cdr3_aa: CASSLPGTGKGSPLHF
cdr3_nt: TGTGCCAGCAGCCTTCCCGGGACAGGGAAAGGTTCACCCCTCCACTTT

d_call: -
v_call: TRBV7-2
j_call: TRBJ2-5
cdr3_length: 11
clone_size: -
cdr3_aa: CASSPGAPQYF
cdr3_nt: TGTGCCAGCAGCCCTGGAGCGCCCCAGTACTTC

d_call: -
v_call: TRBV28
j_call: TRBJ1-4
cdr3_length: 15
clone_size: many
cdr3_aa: CASSLGVGSNEKLFF
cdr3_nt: TGTGCCAGCAGTTTAGGTGTGGGATCTAATGAAAAACTGTTTTTT

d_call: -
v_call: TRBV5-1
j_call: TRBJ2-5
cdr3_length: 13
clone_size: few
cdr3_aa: CASSLKYQETQYF
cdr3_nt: TGCGCCAGCAGCTTGAAGTACCAAGAGACCCAGTACTTC

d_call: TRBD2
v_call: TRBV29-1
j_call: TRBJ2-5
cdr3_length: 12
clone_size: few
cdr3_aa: CSGGLGQETQYF
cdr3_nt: TGCAGCGGGGGACTAGGGCAAGAGACCCAGTACTTC

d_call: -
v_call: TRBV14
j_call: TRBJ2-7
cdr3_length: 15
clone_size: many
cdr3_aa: CASSPISGPTVRQYF
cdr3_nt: TGTGCCAGCAGCCCCATCTCAGGGCCTACGGTACGGCAGTACTTC

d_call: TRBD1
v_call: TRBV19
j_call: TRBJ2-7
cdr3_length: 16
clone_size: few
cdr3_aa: CASSNLRDRGGDEQYF
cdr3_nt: TGTGCCAGTAGTAACCTACGGGACAGAGGCGGCGACGAGCAGTACTTC

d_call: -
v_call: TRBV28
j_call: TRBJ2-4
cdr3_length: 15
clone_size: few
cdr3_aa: CASSLMDGAKNIQYF
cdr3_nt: TGTGCCAGCAGTTTAATGGACGGGGCCAAAAACATTCAGTACTTC

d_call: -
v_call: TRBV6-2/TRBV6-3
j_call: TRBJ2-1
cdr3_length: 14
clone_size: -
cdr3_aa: CASSLGTVNNEQFF
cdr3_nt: TGTGCCAGCAGTTTAGGGACTGTAAACAATGAGCAGTTCTTC

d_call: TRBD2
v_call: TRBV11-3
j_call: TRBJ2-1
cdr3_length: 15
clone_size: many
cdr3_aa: CASSRGTSVDREQFF
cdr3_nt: TGTGCCAGCAGCCGCGGGACTAGTGTTGATCGTGAGCAGTTCTTC

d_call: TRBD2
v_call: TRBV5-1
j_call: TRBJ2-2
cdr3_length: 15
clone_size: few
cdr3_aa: CASSFSGRTDGELFF
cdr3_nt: TGCGCCAGCAGCTTTAGCGGGAGGACCGACGGGGAGCTGTTTTTT

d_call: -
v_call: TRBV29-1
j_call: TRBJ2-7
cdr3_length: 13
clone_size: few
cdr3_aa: CSVKRVSEGEQYF
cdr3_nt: TGCAGCGTGAAAAGGGTTAGCGAGGGCGAGCAGTACTTC

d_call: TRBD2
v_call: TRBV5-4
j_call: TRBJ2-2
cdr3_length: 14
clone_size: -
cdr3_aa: CASAPGGRSGELFF
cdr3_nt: TGTGCCAGTGCCCCCGGCGGGAGGAGCGGGGAGCTGTTTTTT

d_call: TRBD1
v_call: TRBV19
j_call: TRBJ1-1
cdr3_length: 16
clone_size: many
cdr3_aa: CASSILPGQANTEAFF
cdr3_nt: TGTGCCAGTAGTATCCTACCGGGACAGGCGAACACTGAAGCTTTCTTT

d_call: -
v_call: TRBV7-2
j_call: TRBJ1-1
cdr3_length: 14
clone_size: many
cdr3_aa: CASSYSWRGTEAFF
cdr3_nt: TGTGCCAGCAGTTACTCCTGGAGGGGCACTGAAGCTTTCTTT

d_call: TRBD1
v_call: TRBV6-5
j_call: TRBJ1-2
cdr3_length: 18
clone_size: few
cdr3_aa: CASSSRRDRGPAINGYTF
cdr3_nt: TGTGCCAGCAGTTCCCGCCGGGACAGGGGACCCGCCATAAATGGCTACACCTTC

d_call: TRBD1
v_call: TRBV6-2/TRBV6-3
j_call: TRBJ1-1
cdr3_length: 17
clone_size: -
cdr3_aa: CASTHLSGTGIPTEAFF
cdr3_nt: TGTGCCAGCACCCACCTTTCCGGGACAGGGATTCCCACTGAAGCTTTCTTT

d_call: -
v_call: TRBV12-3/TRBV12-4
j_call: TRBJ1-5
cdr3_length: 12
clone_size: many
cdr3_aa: CACKGGNQPQHF
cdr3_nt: TGTGCCTGTAAGGGGGGAAATCAGCCCCAGCATTTT

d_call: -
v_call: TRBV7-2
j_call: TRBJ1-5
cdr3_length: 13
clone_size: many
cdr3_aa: CASSWGVNQPQHF
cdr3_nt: TGTGCCAGCAGCTGGGGGGTGAATCAGCCCCAGCATTTT

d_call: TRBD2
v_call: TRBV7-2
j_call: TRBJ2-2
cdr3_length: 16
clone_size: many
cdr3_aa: CASSLQPSGNTGELFF
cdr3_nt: TGTGCCAGCAGCTTACAGCCTAGCGGGAACACCGGGGAGCTGTTTTTT

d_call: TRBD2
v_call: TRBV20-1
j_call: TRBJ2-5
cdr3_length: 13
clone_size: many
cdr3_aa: CSVLGLGHETQYF
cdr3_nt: TGCAGTGTCCTAGGACTAGGGCATGAGACCCAGTACTTC

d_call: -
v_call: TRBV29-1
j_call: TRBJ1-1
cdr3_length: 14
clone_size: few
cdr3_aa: CSGAKSGTTTEAFF
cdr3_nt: TGCAGCGGAGCGAAATCAGGCACGACCACTGAAGCTTTCTTT

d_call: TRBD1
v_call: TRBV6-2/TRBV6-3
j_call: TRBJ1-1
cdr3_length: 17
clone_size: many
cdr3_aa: CASSYIGQGISNTEAFF
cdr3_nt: TGTGCCAGCAGTTACATAGGACAGGGGATTTCGAACACTGAAGCTTTCTTT

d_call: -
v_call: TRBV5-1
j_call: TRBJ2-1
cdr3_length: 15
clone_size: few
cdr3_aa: CASSLLGLRFDEQFF
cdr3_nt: TGCGCCAGCAGCTTGCTCGGACTGAGGTTCGATGAGCAGTTCTTC

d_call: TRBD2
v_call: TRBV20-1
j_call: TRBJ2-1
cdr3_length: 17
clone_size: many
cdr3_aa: CSARETSGSSTYNEQFF
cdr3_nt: TGCAGTGCTAGGGAGACTAGCGGGAGTTCAACCTACAATGAGCAGTTCTTC

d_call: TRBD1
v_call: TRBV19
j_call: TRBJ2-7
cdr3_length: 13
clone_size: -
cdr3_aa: CASSATGERGQYF
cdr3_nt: TGTGCCAGTAGTGCGACAGGGGAACGAGGGCAGTACTTC

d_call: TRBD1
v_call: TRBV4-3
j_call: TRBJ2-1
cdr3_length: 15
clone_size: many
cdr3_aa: CASSQDTGGWNEQFF
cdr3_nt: TGCGCCAGCAGCCAAGATACAGGGGGTTGGAATGAGCAGTTCTTC

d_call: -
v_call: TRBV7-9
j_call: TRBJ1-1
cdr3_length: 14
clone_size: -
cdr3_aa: CASSFRAVGDEAFF
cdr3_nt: TGTGCCAGCAGCTTCAGGGCCGTCGGAGATGAAGCTTTCTTT

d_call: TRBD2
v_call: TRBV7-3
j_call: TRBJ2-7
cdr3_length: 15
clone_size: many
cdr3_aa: CASSSDGLAGAEQYF
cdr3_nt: TGTGCCAGCAGCTCGGACGGACTAGCGGGAGCCGAGCAGTACTTC

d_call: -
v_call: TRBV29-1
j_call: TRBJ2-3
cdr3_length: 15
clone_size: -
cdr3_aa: CSVEPGASLTDTQYF
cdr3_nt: TGCAGCGTTGAACCGGGGGCCTCTTTGACAGATACGCAGTATTTT

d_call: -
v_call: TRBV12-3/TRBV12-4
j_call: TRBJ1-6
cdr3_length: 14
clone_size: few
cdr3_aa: CASSLDQVNSPLHF
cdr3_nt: TGTGCCAGCAGTCTGGACCAGGTTAATTCACCCCTCCACTTT

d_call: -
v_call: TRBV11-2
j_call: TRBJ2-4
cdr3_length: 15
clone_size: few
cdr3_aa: CASSSDYRAKNIQYF
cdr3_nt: TGTGCCAGCAGCTCAGATTACAGGGCCAAAAACATTCAGTACTTC

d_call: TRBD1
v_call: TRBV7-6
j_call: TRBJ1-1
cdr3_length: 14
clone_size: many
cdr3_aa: CASSWGQGAREAFF
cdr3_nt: TGTGCCAGCAGCTGGGGACAGGGGGCACGGGAAGCTTTCTTT

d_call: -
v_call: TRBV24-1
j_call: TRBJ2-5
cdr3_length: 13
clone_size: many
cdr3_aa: CATSDPGTETQYF
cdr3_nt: TGTGCCACCAGTGACCCCGGGACAGAGACCCAGTACTTC

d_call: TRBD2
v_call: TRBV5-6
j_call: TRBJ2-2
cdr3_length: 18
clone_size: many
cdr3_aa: CASSPGLAGGPSTGELFF
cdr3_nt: TGTGCCAGCAGCCCGGGACTAGCGGGAGGGCCGAGCACCGGGGAGCTGTTTTTT

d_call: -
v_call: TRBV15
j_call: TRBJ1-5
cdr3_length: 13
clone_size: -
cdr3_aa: CATSRDANQPQHF
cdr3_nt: TGTGCCACCAGCAGAGATGCAAATCAGCCCCAGCATTTT